The 16 T cell receptor beta chains below were found in one sample sequenced in a study of T cell repertoires in ileal Crohn's disease. Using immunoSEQ multiplex PCR, the repertoire was profiled, and TCRdb retains in-frame clones only, with some absent. The table shows roughly 28,000 clones, with 80% to 85% occurring only once. Sequenced: ileal tissue. The receptors shown here come from an adult with Crohn's disease.

V usage is TRBV5-1 and J usage is TRBJ2-2; 8 nucleotides align to TRBD1. From germline, CDR1 is SGHRS and CDR2 YFSETQ. Trimming removed 3 bases from V and 3 bases from J; junction bases left unmatched: 4. The CDR3 sequence is 15 residues long. CDR3 in DNA: TGCGCCAGCAGCTCCCGGACAGGGTACACCGGGGAGCTGTTTTTT. Amino acid sequence: CASSSRTGYTGELFF.

The rearrangement joins TRBV6-1 to TRBJ2-7, with 7 bases lining up with TRBD2. Germline CDR1 reads MNHNS; CDR2 reads SASEGT. V trimming: 2 bases; J trimming: 6 bases; junction bases outside the gene matches: 4. The CDR3 sequence is 13 residues long. The CDR3 loop is CASSETSATEQYF. CDR3 sequence (DNA): TGTGCCAGCAGTGAAACTAGCGCCACCGAGCAGTACTTC.

This clone was detected a few times. V usage is TRBV21-1 and J usage is TRBJ1-4; TRBD1, the table's D call, lacks a check against the DNA. TRBV21-1 is termed a pseudogene. The CDR3 contains 15 residues. The CDR3 protein is CASSKVARANEKLFF. The CDR3 bases are TGTGCCAGCAGCAAAGTCGCCAGGGCGAATGAAAAACTGTTTTTT.

The V and J genes are TRBV7-9 and TRBJ1-5; the D gene is possibly TRBD1 (6 bases). The CDR3 loop spans 16 amino acids. Looked up from germline, CDR1 is SEHNR and CDR2 is FQNEAQ (reference sequence). V lost 5 bases, J lost 3 bases, and 17 bases lay in between. CDR3 coding DNA: TGTGCCAGCAGCCGACAGACAGGCTTCAACAATCAGCCCCAGCATTTT. Its protein is CASSRQTGFNNQPQHF.

The chain couples TRBV7-6 to TRBJ2-5, with D unresolved. This CDR3 is 13 amino acids long. Germline V lookup: CDR1 SGHVS, CDR2 FNYEAQ. V dropped 1 base and J dropped 2 bases, with 5 bases sitting between them. The CDR3 sequence is CASSLGQQETQYF. CDR3 DNA sequence: TGTGCCAGCAGCTTAGGCCAGCAAGAGACCCAGTACTTC.

As for this clone: In this CDR3 the conserved last residue, phenylalanine or tryptophan, is missing, so a read error is likely. V usage is TRBV2 and J usage is TRBJ1-2, with D possibly being TRBD1 (6 bases). The length of the CDR3 is 13 residues. Germline assignment: CDR1 SNHLY and CDR2 FYNNEI. V was cut by 2 bases and J by 4 bases, with 8 bases left in between. CDR3 amino acids: CASSEQGIYGYTL. The DNA for the CDR3 is TGTGCCAGCAGTGAACAGGGGATCTATGGCTACACCCTC.

V is TRBV4-1 and J is TRBJ1-5; TRBD1 might be the D (5 bases). Germline lookup yields CDR1 MGHRA and CDR2 YSYEKL. V was clipped by 0 bases and J by 13 bases, with 13 bases between them. The CDR3 has 13 amino acids. The CDR3 bases are TGCGCCAGCAGCCAAGATCTTGCGGGGGGGCAGCATTTT. It codes for CASSQDLAGGQHF.

The chain has TRBV25-1 and TRBJ1-1; D gene ambiguous. The CDR3 covers 10 residues. Trimming took off 8 bases at V and 7 bases at J, with 8 bases between the two ends. Germline assignment: CDR1 MGHDK and CDR2 SYGVNS. CDR3 in DNA: TGTGCCAGCCAGTGTGGTGAAGCTTTCTTT. It translates to CASQCGEAFF.

The V gene is TRBV7-2, the J gene TRBJ1-4, with 7 bases that match TRBD1. This CDR3 comprises 14 residues. V shed 1 base, J shed 7 bases, and the junction held 3 bases outside the gene matches. The germline CDR1 and CDR2 sequences are SGHTA and FQGNSA. CDR3 coding DNA: TGTGCCAGCAGCTTAGGACAGGGAATTGAAAAACTGTTTTTT. Amino acids: CASSLGQGIEKLFF.

The V call is TRBV2, the J call TRBJ2-3; D gene unclear. Per the germline V gene, CDR1 is SNHLY and CDR2 is FYNNEI. The CDR3 is made up of 15 amino acids. The V gene lost 6 bases and the J gene lost 14 bases, with 27 bases spanning the gap. The CDR3 protein is CASRNQEVQTADWYF. The CDR3 coding sequence is TGTGCCAGCAGGAACCAAGAAGTCCAAACAGCCGATTGGTATTTT.

This clone has only a few counts. This chain joins TRBV28 and TRBJ1-2; 7 nucleotides align to TRBD1. CDR1 is MDHEN and CDR2 is SYDVKM in the germline V gene. J gave up 8 bases and V 5 bases, and 14 bases lay outside the gene matches. The CDR3 is made up of 15 amino acids. Here the CDR3 reads CASSPAGTAPYGYTF. The CDR3 bases are TGTGCCAGCAGTCCCGCCGGGACAGCACCATACGGCTACACCTTC.

This rearrangement joins TRBV30 to TRBJ2-4, with 8 positions matching TRBD2. CDR1 and CDR2 from the germline V gene are GTSNPN and SVGIG (reference sequence). The CDR3 length is 13 residues. V shed 8 bases and J 5 bases; nucleotides not matched to a gene: 8. DNA of the CDR3: TGTGCCGCAGCGAGCGGGGGAGAAAACATTCAGTACTTC. This translates into CAAASGGENIQYF.

The J gene is TRBJ1-6, the V gene TRBV6-5; a weak D match, TRBD1 (5 bases). V shed 6 bases and J shed 7 bases, with 16 bases lying between them. Germline-derived CDR1 and CDR2 are MNHEY and SVGAGI. This CDR3 has 15 residues. This CDR3 is CASRQQESQNSPLHF. The CDR3, as DNA: TGTGCCAGCAGACAACAGGAATCGCAAAATTCACCCCTCCACTTT.

The V gene is TRBV7-8, the J gene TRBJ2-1; D is unresolved. The CDR3 has 14 residues. Looked up from germline, CDR1 is SGHVS and CDR2 is FQNEAQ. V shed 5 bases and J shed 5 bases, with 13 bases lying between them. CDR3 in DNA: TGTGCCAGCAGCCTCGAGACATGGAACAATGAGCAGTTCTTC. Translating gives CASSLETWNNEQFF. The full variable domain, completed using reference TRBV7-8 and TRBJ2-1, is GAGVSQSPRYKVAKRGQDVALRCDPISGHVSLFWYQQALGQGPEFLTYFQNEAQLDKSGLPSDRFFAERPEGSVSTLKIQRTQQEDSAVYLCASSLETWNNEQFFGPGTRLTVL.

The chain uses TRBV27 and TRBJ1-1; D is unclear. V was shortened by 2 bases and J by 1 base, with 8 bases between the two germline ends. The CDR3 loop spans 14 amino acids. Looked up from germline, CDR1 is MNHEY and CDR2 is SMNVEV (reference sequence). In DNA, the CDR3 is TGTGCCAGCAGTTTAAGAGTATGGAACACTGAAGCTTTCTTT. Amino acids: CASSLRVWNTEAFF.

The V gene is TRBV7-2, the J gene TRBJ1-1; TRBD1 is a possible D gene (6 bases). The germline CDR1 and CDR2 sequences are SGHTA and FQGNSA. There are 15 residues in the CDR3. The V end lost 4 bases, the J end lost 3 bases, and 15 bases lay between the germline ends. CDR3 DNA: TGTGCCAGCAGCTGGAGAGCAGGGGAATACACTGAAGCTTTCTTT. It specifies CASSWRAGEYTEAFF.